The 28 T cell receptor beta chains below come from one sample, sequenced in a study of T cell changes during pregnancy in multiple sclerosis. Measured with immunoSEQ multiplex PCR; TCRdb has only the in-frame clones, and not every one. The table has around 44,000 clones, approximately 92% seen once. The material sequenced was peripheral blood. These receptor sequences come from a female donor with multiple sclerosis, enrolled in a pregnancy study.

V usage is TRBV21-1 and J usage is TRBJ2-1; the table calls TRBD2, which could not be checked here. TRBV21-1 is reported as a pseudogene. The length of the CDR3 is 17 residues. The CDR3, as DNA: TGTGCCAGCAGCAAAGCCAGCGGGAGGGAGTCCTACAATGAGCAGTTCTTC. Translation gives CASSKASGRESYNEQFF.

CDR3: CASNGLAGTSYEQYF. The DNA for the CDR3 is TGTGCCAGCAATGGACTAGCGGGAACCTCCTACGAGCAGTACTTC. The rearrangement joins TRBV6-6 to TRBJ2-7; 12 bases are a match to TRBD2. With 7 bases clipped from V and 0 bases from J, the junction kept 4 bases outside the gene matches. There are 15 residues in the CDR3. Germline-derived CDR1 and CDR2 are MNHNY and SVGAGI (reference sequence).

The chain has TRBV9 and TRBJ2-1; 8 nucleotides match TRBD1. Germline V gives CDR1 SGDLS, CDR2 YYNGEE. The CDR3 totals 16 residues. V lost 4 bases and J lost 6; bases outside the gene matches: 12. This chain's CDR3 is CASSPRAGGLANEQFF. The CDR3 DNA sequence: TGTGCCAGCAGCCCAAGGGCAGGGGGCCTTGCCAATGAGCAGTTCTTC.

The genes are TRBV27 and TRBJ2-2; 7 bases align to TRBD1. CDR3 length equals 22 residues. CDR1 MNHEY and CDR2 SMNVEV come from the germline V gene (reference sequence). The V segment lost 5 bases and the J segment 0 bases; nucleotides outside the gene matches: 24. CDR3 sequence: CASSRRTVPLGSQGANTGELFF. The CDR3 nucleotides read TGTGCCAGCAGTCGCAGGACCGTTCCATTAGGGTCCCAGGGGGCGAACACCGGGGAGCTGTTTTTT.

The chain recombines TRBV7-9 with TRBJ2-1; 13 bases fit TRBD2. This CDR3 has 15 residues. Germline loops: CDR1 SEHNR, CDR2 FQNEAQ (reference sequence). J was trimmed by 7 bases and V by 5 bases; bases with no gene match: 5. CDR3 loop: CASSTTSGRANEQFF. DNA of the CDR3: TGTGCCAGCAGCACAACTAGCGGGAGGGCGAATGAGCAGTTCTTC.

This chain links TRBV30 with TRBJ1-1; 7 positions match TRBD1. Germline assignment: CDR1 GTSNPN and CDR2 SVGIG (reference sequence). The CDR3 runs to 12 residues. Unmatched junction bases numbered 2, after V lost 5 bases and J lost 2 bases. CDR3: CAWGTANTEAFF. The CDR3 DNA reads TGTGCCTGGGGGACAGCTAACACTGAAGCTTTCTTT.

A single count supports this clone. The V call is TRBV10-2, the J call TRBJ1-1; the D is unclear. Germline CDR1 reads WSHSY; CDR2 reads SAAADI. The CDR3 loop spans 18 amino acids. The V gene lost 0 bases and the J gene lost 0 bases, with 17 bases spanning the gap. In DNA form, the CDR3 reads TGCGCCAGCAGTGAGTCGACTCGCAGTAGTTCAGTGAACACTGAAGCTTTCTTT. It yields the protein CASSESTRSSSVNTEAFF.

The V call is TRBV11-2, the J call TRBJ2-2, with D unresolved. The germline CDR1 and CDR2 sequences are SGHAT and FQNNGV. The CDR3 runs to 15 residues. V gave up 1 base and J gave up 4 bases, with 10 bases separating them. CDR3 nucleotide sequence: TGTGCCAGCAGCTTAGGTGACTTATTCACCGGGGAGCTGTTTTTT. Its translation is CASSLGDLFTGELFF.

This chain connects TRBV30 to TRBJ2-3; 7 bases fit TRBD2. The CDR3 runs 18 residues. The V segment lost 1 base and the J segment 4 bases; nucleotides outside the gene matches: 17. CDR1 and CDR2 from the germline V gene are GTSNPN and SVGIG (reference sequence). The CDR3 loop is CAWSAPGLPRGLADTQYF. DNA for the CDR3: TGTGCCTGGAGTGCCCCGGGACTACCTAGAGGCCTCGCAGATACGCAGTATTTT.

CDR3 bases: TGTGCCAGCAGCTTGGACGGGTACTCCTACGAGCAGTACTTC. As protein: CASSLDGYSYEQYF. The chain links TRBV5-6 to TRBJ2-7; D call uncertain. V lost 0 bases, J lost 0 bases, and 7 bases lay in between. The CDR3 covers 14 residues. CDR1 SGHDT and CDR2 YYEEEE come from the germline V gene.

The V gene is TRBV10-1, the J gene TRBJ2-1; 10 bases match TRBD2. This CDR3 has 17 amino acids. The V gene end was trimmed by 5 bases and the J gene end by 5 bases; junction bases not matched to a gene: 12. Germline CDR1 reads WNHNN; CDR2 reads SYGVQD (reference sequence). CDR3 sequence reads: CASSTSDGLAEHNEQFF. In DNA, the CDR3 is TGCGCCAGCAGTACCTCGGATGGACTAGCGGAACACAATGAGCAGTTCTTC.

This sequence joins TRBV7-2 and TRBJ1-5; TRBD1 aligns across 8 bases. Germline assignment: CDR1 SGHTA and CDR2 FQGNSA. V lost 5 bases to trimming and J lost 5 bases; unmatched junction nucleotides: 5. There are 14 residues in the CDR3. Here the CDR3 reads CASSTGTGYQPQHF. Here the CDR3 DNA reads TGTGCCAGCAGCACCGGGACAGGTTATCAGCCCCAGCATTTT. Full variable domain (missing parts from reference TRBV7-2 and TRBJ1-5): GAGVSQSPSNKVTEKGKDVELRCDPISGHTALYWYRQSLGQGLEFLIYFQGNSAPDKSGLPSDRFSAERTGGSVSTLTIQRTQQEDSAVYLCASSTGTGYQPQHFGDGTRLSIL.

The rearrangement uses TRBV6-6 and TRBJ2-1; D not resolved. Trimming removed 6 bases from V and 6 bases from J, with 6 bases in between. The CDR3 is made up of 11 amino acids. CDR1 MNHNY and CDR2 SVGAGI come from the germline V gene (reference sequence). The CDR3 coding sequence is TGTGCCAGCAGCCGAATCAATGAGCAGTTCTTC. Translating gives CASSRINEQFF.

This sequence joins TRBV19 and TRBJ2-7; TRBD2 agrees at 9 bases. Germline-derived CDR1 and CDR2 are LNHDA and SQIVND (reference sequence). The V and J ends lost 1 base and 3 bases, in that order; junction bases with no gene match: 7. The CDR3 has 16 residues. CDR3 protein: CASSIGWTSEYYEQYF. The CDR3 nucleotides are TGTGCCAGTAGTATAGGGTGGACTAGCGAGTACTACGAGCAGTACTTC.

In this sample, this clone turned up a few times. The J gene is TRBJ2-1, the V gene TRBV27, with 13 bases lining up with TRBD2. The length of the CDR3 is 16 residues. V was pared by 3 bases and J by 5 bases, with 4 bases of the junction left unmatched. CDR1 is MNHEY and CDR2 is SMNVEV in the germline V gene (reference sequence). CDR3 loop: CASSFGLAGAHNEQFF. CDR3 nucleotide sequence: TGTGCCAGCAGTTTTGGACTAGCGGGAGCCCACAATGAGCAGTTCTTC.

The chain couples TRBV9 to TRBJ2-7, with D hard to call. Trimming took 0 bases from V and 7 from J, leaving 11 bases between them. This CDR3 comprises 13 residues. The germline V gene encodes CDR1 SGDLS and CDR2 YYNGEE. The CDR3 reads CASSVVSATEQYF. In DNA form, the CDR3 reads TGTGCCAGCAGCGTAGTCTCGGCGACGGAGCAGTACTTC. The full variable domain, with the rest looked up from reference TRBV9 and TRBJ2-7, is DSGVTQTPKHLITATGQRVTLRCSPRSGDLSVYWYQQSLDQGLQFLIQYYNGEERAKGNILERFSAQQFPDLHSELNLSSLELGDSALYFCASSVVSATEQYFGPGTRLTVT.

The rearrangement links TRBV7-2 to TRBJ2-5, with 8 bases lining up with TRBD2. The germline V gene encodes CDR1 SGHTA and CDR2 FQGNSA. After removal of 6 bases from V and 4 bases from J, the junction contained 7 bases not matched to a gene. This CDR3 region has 14 residues. The DNA of the CDR3 is TGTGCCAGCAGTCCGAGCGGGAGTAGAGAGACCCAGTACTTC. Translated: CASSPSGSRETQYF.

The genes are TRBV2 and TRBJ2-3, with 11 bases fitting TRBD2. The CDR3 length is 16 residues. J lost 6 bases, V lost 3 bases, and 8 bases had no gene match. In germline, CDR1 is SNHLY, CDR2 FYNNEI. The CDR3 DNA sequence: TGTGCCAGCAGTGATGTGGGACTAGCGGCCAAGGATACGCAGTATTTT. The encoded protein is CASSDVGLAAKDTQYF.

The chain couples TRBV7-2 to TRBJ2-7; D unclear. V shed 2 bases and J shed 4 bases, with 3 bases lying between them. Germline-derived CDR1 and CDR2 are SGHTA and FQGNSA. The CDR3 is 11 residues long. DNA for the CDR3: TGTGCCAGCAGCTTAACTTACGAGCAGTACTTC. Its translation is CASSLTYEQYF.

The genes are TRBV5-6 and TRBJ2-2; no definite D call. The CDR3 spans 14 residues. Looked up from germline, CDR1 is SGHDT and CDR2 is YYEEEE. The V end was cut by 0 bases, the J end by 7 bases, with 10 bases between. CDR3 region: CASSLGSGIGELFF. The CDR3 DNA is TGTGCCAGCAGCTTGGGAAGTGGGATCGGGGAGCTGTTTTTT.

This chain connects TRBV5-4 to TRBJ2-1, with D possibly matching TRBD1 (6 bases). The germline V gene encodes CDR1 SGHNT and CDR2 YYREEE (reference sequence). This CDR3 region has 16 residues. The V end lost 1 base, the J end lost 5 bases, and 16 bases lay between the germline ends. The CDR3 sequence is CASSLTGLGGNNEQFF. Here the CDR3 DNA reads TGTGCCAGCAGCTTGACCGGGCTAGGGGGTAACAATGAGCAGTTCTTC.

The gene calls are TRBV18 and TRBJ2-2, with D possibly being TRBD1 (6 bases). This CDR3 has 16 residues. V was cut by 1 base and J by 3 bases, with 12 bases left in between. The germline gives CDR1 KGHSH, CDR2 LQKENI. The CDR3 region is CASSPRRGGYTGELFF. The DNA for the CDR3 is TGTGCCAGCTCACCACGCAGGGGTGGTTACACCGGGGAGCTGTTTTTT. The entire variable domain, with the rest obtained from reference TRBV18 and TRBJ2-2, is as follows: NAGVMQNPRHLVRRRGQEARLRCSPMKGHSHVYWYRQLPEEGLKFMVYLQKENIIDESGMPKERFSAEFPKEGPSILRIQQVVRGDSAAYFCASSPRRGGYTGELFFGEGSRLTVL.

V gene TRBV6-5 combines with J gene TRBJ2-2; 7 bases map to TRBD1. The ends lost 6 bases at V and 6 bases at J; junction bases unmatched: 10. CDR3 length equals 15 residues. CDR1 and CDR2 (germline): MNHEY, SVGAGI. CDR3 in amino acids: CASRADRAGAGELFF. In DNA form, the CDR3 reads TGTGCCAGCAGGGCCGACAGGGCGGGCGCCGGGGAGCTGTTTTTT.

The CDR3, as DNA: TGTGCCAGCAGTTACTTTCCAGCGGCCTACGAGCAGTACTTC. It translates to CASSYFPAAYEQYF. V is TRBV6-5 and J is TRBJ2-7; perhaps TRBD2 as D (5 bases). The CDR3 has 14 residues. V lost 1 base to trimming and J lost 2 bases, with 9 bases between them. The germline gives CDR1 MNHEY, CDR2 SVGAGI.

This clone has a single count. The V call is TRBV11-2, the J call TRBJ1-2; TRBD1 aligns across 8 bases. Per germline, CDR1 SGHAT and CDR2 FQNNGV. V shed 5 bases, J shed 6 bases, and the junction held 11 bases outside the gene matches. CDR3 length equals 15 residues. The CDR3 bases are TGTGCCAGCAGCCCTAGAGTTGACAGGGGCGATGGCTACACCTTC. This gives the protein CASSPRVDRGDGYTF.

The J gene is TRBJ2-7, the V gene TRBV6-6; 8 bases match TRBD2. V lost 10 bases and J lost 4; bases outside the gene matches: 15. The CDR3 consists of 15 residues. The germline gives CDR1 MNHNY, CDR2 SVGAGI (reference sequence). CDR3: CATGGRLGRGYEQYF. The CDR3 DNA sequence: TGTGCCACCGGGGGGAGACTCGGGAGGGGATACGAGCAGTACTTC.

The chain links TRBV28 to TRBJ2-2, with a tentative D call TRBD1 (5 bases). There are 12 residues in the CDR3. The germline gives CDR1 MDHEN, CDR2 SYDVKM. V was trimmed by 3 bases and J by 9 bases, leaving 8 bases between them. The DNA for the CDR3 is TGTGCCAGCAGTTTGCGGACAAGGGAGCTGTTTTTT. Amino acids: CASSLRTRELFF.

The rearrangement uses TRBV5-4 and TRBJ1-1; 9 bases match TRBD1. Germline loops: CDR1 SGHNT, CDR2 YYREEE (reference sequence). Trimming removed 4 bases from V and 5 bases from J; junction bases left unmatched: 9. The CDR3 length is 15 residues. The CDR3 reads CASSKPGQGGTEAFF. Here the CDR3 DNA reads TGTGCCAGCAGCAAACCGGGACAGGGCGGAACTGAAGCTTTCTTT. Full variable domain (remainder filled in from reference TRBV5-4 and TRBJ1-1): ETGVTQSPTHLIKTRGQQVTLRCSSQSGHNTVSWYQQALGQGPQFIFQYYREEENGRGNFPPRFSGLQFPNYSSELNVNALELDDSALYLCASSKPGQGGTEAFFGQGTRLTVV.